These 15 T cell receptor beta chains share one sample of origin, sequenced in a study of OX40 agonist ivuxolimab in advanced cancers. Assay: immunoSEQ multiplex PCR; the TCRdb copy retains only in-frame clones and omits some. The table has 70,000 or so clones, roughly 85% seen once. Sequencing was performed on CD4+ or CD8+ T cells sorted from blood, taken in a trial of the OX40 agonist ivuxolimab. Receptor source: an adult with an advanced solid tumor such as melanoma, head and neck, liver or kidney cancer.

The chain combines TRBV28 with TRBJ2-3; 11 nucleotides agree with TRBD2. Germline CDR1 and CDR2: MDHEN and SYDVKM. The length of the CDR3 is 17 residues. V lost 4 bases to trimming and J lost 2 bases; unmatched junction nucleotides: 8. The CDR3 nucleotides read TGTGCCAGCAGTTCCGTTGGTAGCGGGAGGGCCACAGATACGCAGTATTTT. Protein sequence: CASSSVGSGRATDTQYF.

The chain combines TRBV5-1 with TRBJ2-4, with D uncertain. Trimming removed 2 bases from V and 6 bases from J, with 9 bases in between. Germline V gene sequence: CDR1 SGHRS, CDR2 YFSETQ. The CDR3 covers 13 residues. The CDR3 DNA reads TGCGCCAGCAGCTTTGACCCCGGAAACATTCAGTACTTC. Protein sequence: CASSFDPGNIQYF.

CDR3 residues: CAITDPARGTPYEQYF. The CDR3 DNA is TGTGCCATCACCGACCCTGCGAGGGGCACGCCCTACGAGCAGTACTTC. This chain uses TRBV10-3 with TRBJ2-7; D may be TRBD1 or TRBD2 (5 bases each). V lost 7 bases, J lost 2 bases, and 21 bases lay in between. CDR3 length: 16 residues. Germline V gene data show CDR1 as ENHRY and CDR2 as SYGVKD.

The rearrangement joins TRBV12-5 to TRBJ1-5; D possibly corresponds to TRBD1 (5 bases). Germline V CDR1 and CDR2: LGHNT, FRNRAP. The V gene lost 2 bases and the J gene lost 2 bases, with 25 bases spanning the gap. This CDR3 spans 20 amino acids. The CDR3 loop reads CASGLFISAGTGRRNQPQHF. CDR3 nucleotides: TGTGCTAGTGGTTTGTTTATCTCGGCTGGAACAGGAAGGCGCAATCAGCCCCAGCATTTT.

CDR3 protein: CASSSPREDPRGYEQYF. CDR3 coding DNA: TGTGCCAGCAGTTCTCCACGGGAGGACCCTCGGGGCTACGAGCAGTACTTC. The gene calls are TRBV28 and TRBJ2-7; 7 bases line up with TRBD2. The CDR3 runs to 17 residues. Trimming at V came to 4 bases and at J to 3 bases, leaving 15 bases not matched to a gene. The germline V gene encodes CDR1 MDHEN and CDR2 SYDVKM.

The chain employs TRBV19 and TRBJ2-2, with D possibly being TRBD1 or TRBD2 (7 bases each). Per the germline V gene, CDR1 is LNHDA and CDR2 is SQIVND (reference sequence). V was clipped by 8 bases and J by 6 bases, with 16 bases between them. The CDR3 extends over 14 amino acids. As DNA, the CDR3 is TGTGCCAGTCGAAAGGGGGCGGGGGCCGGGGAGCTGTTTTTT. It is translated as CASRKGAGAGELFF. The variable domain in full, with the rest retrieved from reference TRBV19 and TRBJ2-2, is DGGITQSPKYLFRKEGQNVTLSCEQNLNHDAMYWYRQDPGQGLRLIYYSQIVNDFQKGDIAEGYSVSREKKESFPLTVTSAQKNPTAFYLCASRKGAGAGELFFGEGSRLTVL.

The chain is built from TRBV11-2 and TRBJ2-1; D gene ambiguous. CDR3 length: 12 amino acids. V lost 5 bases and J 3 bases, leaving 5 bases between the germline ends. Germline CDR1 SGHAT, CDR2 FQNNGV. CDR3 in amino acids: CASSRSYNEQFF. The CDR3 region has the DNA TGTGCCAGCAGCCGGAGCTACAATGAGCAGTTCTTC.

The chain has TRBV15 and TRBJ2-5; possibly TRBD1 for D (5 bases). Between the trimmed V and J ends, which lost 4 bases and 1 base, there was a span of 16 bases. CDR3 length: 16 amino acids. The V gene's germline CDR1 is LNHNV and CDR2 YYDKDF (reference sequence). The CDR3 loop reads CATSTDRTGSQETQYF. The CDR3 DNA sequence: TGTGCCACCAGCACCGACAGAACCGGATCCCAAGAGACCCAGTACTTC.

The chain is built from TRBV19 and TRBJ1-3; no firm D call. The germline V gene has CDR1 LNHDA and CDR2 SQIVND (reference sequence). Trimming removed 5 bases at V and 3 bases at J, with 14 bases between. CDR3 length: 15 amino acids. CDR3 amino acids: CASSPSSGLGNTIYF. In DNA form, the CDR3 reads TGTGCCAGTAGTCCTAGTTCGGGTCTTGGAAACACCATATATTTT. Complete variable domain (other parts from reference TRBV19 and TRBJ1-3): DGGITQSPKYLFRKEGQNVTLSCEQNLNHDAMYWYRQDPGQGLRLIYYSQIVNDFQKGDIAEGYSVSREKKESFPLTVTSAQKNPTAFYLCASSPSSGLGNTIYFGEGSWLTVV.

V is TRBV5-1 and J is TRBJ2-3; 8 positions match TRBD2. Germline values: CDR1 SGHRS, CDR2 YFSETQ. V was clipped by 2 bases and J by 0 bases; unmatched bases: 5. The CDR3 contains 16 residues. The CDR3 DNA reads TGCGCCAGCAGCTTTCAGGCTAGCGGGAGCACAGATACGCAGTATTTT. Translation: CASSFQASGSTDTQYF.

The gene calls are TRBV28 and TRBJ1-2; D gene uncertain. The CDR3 loop spans 14 amino acids. Trimming removed 3 bases at V and 4 bases at J, with 12 bases between. CDR1 and CDR2 (germline): MDHEN, SYDVKM. The CDR3 protein is CASSFSVQTYGYTF. As DNA, the CDR3 is TGTGCCAGCAGTTTCTCTGTCCAGACCTATGGCTACACCTTC.

As regards this clone: A junction end diverges from the germline sequence, so it may reflect a read error. The chain is built from TRBV29-1 and TRBJ2-2, with 10 bases fitting TRBD2. The CDR3 covers 15 residues. Germline assignment: CDR1 SQVTM and CDR2 ANQGSEA. The chain's CDR3 is CSASSGRGSTGELVF. The CDR3 region has the DNA TGCAGCGCCTCAAGCGGGAGGGGCAGCACCGGGGAGCTGGTTTTT.

The rearrangement links TRBV29-1 to TRBJ2-7; D may be TRBD2 (6 bases). The germline V gene has CDR1 SQVTM and CDR2 ANQGSEA. The CDR3 sequence is 15 residues long. Trimming left V 1 base short and J 2 bases short, with 15 bases between. CDR3 amino acids: CSVEGGVTGAYEQYF. In DNA, the CDR3 is TGCAGCGTTGAAGGGGGCGTTACGGGGGCCTACGAGCAGTACTTC.

The CDR3 DNA reads TGCGCCAGCAGCTTGGCCTTTAGCGGGAGTGTAGGAGAGACCCAGTACTTC. Translation gives CASSLAFSGSVGETQYF. The V gene is TRBV5-1, the J gene TRBJ2-5, with 9 bases aligning to TRBD2. Trimming removed 0 bases from V and 4 bases from J; junction bases left unmatched: 10. Looked up from germline, CDR1 is SGHRS and CDR2 is YFSETQ. This CDR3 comprises 17 residues.

The chain recombines TRBV6-6 with TRBJ2-1; 8 bases fit TRBD2. Per germline, CDR1 MNHNY and CDR2 SVGAGI (reference sequence). V was pared by 2 bases and J by 7 bases, with 10 bases of the junction left unmatched. This CDR3 is built from 16 residues. The CDR3 DNA sequence: TGTGCCAGCAGTTACGGGGCGGGAGGTTGGGGGAATGAGCAGTTCTTC. It yields the protein CASSYGAGGWGNEQFF.